What follows are 10 T cell receptor beta chains derived from one specimen sequenced in a study of T-cell memory formation after mild COVID-19. One entry per CDR3 protein, called by TCRdb with MiXCR from the 5' RACE reads. The sample carries approximately 180,000 distinct CDR3 sequences, 16% recorded once. Sequencing was done on a sample of PBMCs or a T cell subset sorted from them (not recorded which). All receptors come from an adult woman who had mild COVID-19 (a few samples of this study predate the infection). Cell type and time point are not known.

The rearrangement links TRBV18 to TRBJ1-5, with no clear D. From germline, CDR1 is KGHSH and CDR2 LQKENI. The CDR3 sequence is 15 residues long. V gave up 1 base and J gave up 3 bases, with 10 bases separating them. The chain's CDR3 is CASSPRRADNQPQHF. CDR3 nucleotides: TGTGCCAGCTCACCACGTAGGGCAGACAATCAGCCCCAGCATTTT.

This clonotype was seen only a few times. The V gene is TRBV20-1, the J gene TRBJ2-5; a possible D gene is TRBD2 (7 bases). CDR1 and CDR2 from the germline V gene are DFQATT and SNEGSKA (reference sequence). V shed 6 bases and J shed 5 bases, with 19 bases lying between them. The CDR3 sequence is 14 residues long. Written as DNA, the CDR3 is TGCAGTGCCAGGACAGTAGTCGGGAGGGAGACCCAGTACTTC. This gives the protein CSARTVVGRETQYF.

This clonotype was counted a few times. The V gene is TRBV27, the J gene TRBJ1-5; 9 bases are a match to TRBD1. The trim removed 5 bases at V and 0 bases at J, leaving 11 bases unmatched. Germline values: CDR1 MNHEY, CDR2 SMNVEV (reference sequence). The CDR3 length is 18 residues. Written as DNA, the CDR3 is TGTGCCAGCAGTCCCGGGACAGGGTATGGTCATAGCAATCAGCCCCAGCATTTT. Its translation: CASSPGTGYGHSNQPQHF.

This clonotype was seen a few times. The chain employs TRBV18 and TRBJ2-3; perhaps TRBD2 as D (6 bases). This CDR3 comprises 14 residues. Germline CDR1 is KGHSH and CDR2 is LQKENI. V was cut by 4 bases and J by 5 bases, with 13 bases left in between. The CDR3 nucleotides read TGTGCCAGCTCACGGGAGGCCCTTAAAGATACGCAGTATTTT. This gives the protein CASSREALKDTQYF.

This chain uses TRBV5-1 with TRBJ2-3; possibly TRBD1 for D (5 bases). Germline-derived CDR1 and CDR2 are SGHRS and YFSETQ. The CDR3 consists of 14 residues. V lost 5 bases and J 3 bases, leaving 13 bases between the germline ends. The CDR3 nucleotides read TGCGCCAGCAGGAATCAGGGTGGTACAGATACGCAGTATTTT. Translating gives CASRNQGGTDTQYF.

This clonotype was seen ten or more times. In nucleotides, the CDR3 is TGTGCCAGCAGCTTAGAGACCCAGTACTTC. As protein: CASSLETQYF. The chain has TRBV7-9 and TRBJ2-5; D not resolved. With 1 base removed from V and 6 bases from J, the gap between germline ends came to 0 bases. The germline gives CDR1 SEHNR, CDR2 FQNEAQ (reference sequence). This CDR3 spans 10 amino acids.

This clonotype has at least ten counts. V gene TRBV7-2 combines with J gene TRBJ2-4; D is uncertain. With 5 bases removed from V and 0 bases from J, the gap between germline ends came to 14 bases. Germline V lookup: CDR1 SGHTA, CDR2 FQGNSA. The CDR3 runs 16 residues. DNA of the CDR3: TGTGCCAGCAGCCAGTCCGGATCCCTAGCCAAAAACATTCAGTACTTC. Residues: CASSQSGSLAKNIQYF.

This chain links TRBV9 with TRBJ2-1; D may correspond to TRBD1 or TRBD2 (6 bases each). Per germline, CDR1 SGDLS and CDR2 YYNGEE. This CDR3 spans 13 amino acids. Trimming took 7 bases from V and 6 from J, leaving 14 bases between them. Written as DNA, the CDR3 is TGTGCCAGCGCCCGGGGGCGACCCAATGAGCAGTTCTTC. Its protein is CASARGRPNEQFF.

This clonotype occurred a few times. The chain uses TRBV5-5 and TRBJ1-1; D is unresolved. V shed 1 base and J shed 7 bases, with 14 bases lying between them. This CDR3 comprises 14 residues. Germline lookup yields CDR1 SGHKS and CDR2 YYEKEE (reference sequence). The CDR3 here is CASSLPGSPREAFF. As DNA, the CDR3 is TGTGCCAGCAGCTTGCCCGGGAGCCCACGTGAAGCTTTCTTT.

This clonotype was counted ten times or more. The rearrangement links TRBV7-6 to TRBJ2-1; D perhaps matches TRBD2 (5 bases). V lost 1 base, J lost 4 bases, and 5 bases lay in between. Per germline, CDR1 SGHVS and CDR2 FNYEAQ. The CDR3 extends over 13 amino acids. The CDR3 protein is CASSLGEYNEQFF. Written as DNA, the CDR3 is TGTGCCAGCAGCTTAGGGGAGTACAATGAGCAGTTCTTC. Based on the CDR3 plus reference TRBV7-6 and TRBJ2-1, the full variable domain is GAGVSQSPRYKVTKRGQDVALRCDPISGHVSLYWYRQALGQGPEFLTYFNYEAQQDKSGLPNDRFSAERPEGSISTLTIQRTEQRDSAMYRCASSLGEYNEQFFGPGTRLTVL.